The next 20 T cell receptor beta chains were all read from a single sample in a study of OX40 agonist ivuxolimab in advanced cancers. The method was immunoSEQ multiplex PCR; TCRdb's version includes in-frame clones alone and lacks a portion of them. The data hold around 75,000 clones, with 85% to 90% observed a single time. Sequencing was performed on CD4+ or CD8+ T cells sorted from blood, taken in a trial of the OX40 agonist ivuxolimab. Receptors originate from an adult with an advanced solid tumor such as melanoma, head and neck, liver or kidney cancer.

The J gene is TRBJ2-7, the V gene TRBV6-1; D may correspond to TRBD1 or TRBD2 (6 bases each). In germline, CDR1 is MNHNS, CDR2 SASEGT. V was pared by 6 bases and J by 6 bases, with 15 bases between. The CDR3 sequence is 13 residues long. The CDR3: CASSKLGGGEQYF. The CDR3 DNA reads as TGTGCCAGCAGCAAGTTAGGGGGAGGCGAGCAGTACTTC.

This clone has only one observation. The V gene is TRBV6-5, the J gene TRBJ1-4; a weak D match, TRBD1 (5 bases). The CDR3 loop spans 15 amino acids. Per the germline V gene, CDR1 is MNHEY and CDR2 is SVGAGI. Trimming stripped 5 bases from V and 0 bases from J, with 10 bases between. The CDR3 region is CASSRDLATNEKLFF. CDR3 nucleotide sequence: TGTGCCAGCAGTCGGGACCTTGCAACTAATGAAAAACTGTTTTTT.

V and J are TRBV5-1 and TRBJ1-2, with 9 bases identical to TRBD1. CDR3 size: 15 residues. CDR1 is SGHRS and CDR2 is YFSETQ in the germline V gene. Trimming took 0 bases from V and 8 from J; bases not matched to a gene: 8. CDR3 nucleotides: TGCGCCAGCAGCTTGGATACAGGGGGCTTCCAGGGCTACACCTTC. This gives the protein CASSLDTGGFQGYTF.

The rearrangement links TRBV5-1 to TRBJ1-1, with 7 positions matching TRBD1. Germline-derived CDR1 and CDR2 are SGHRS and YFSETQ. The CDR3 is made up of 14 amino acids. Trimming cost V 5 bases and J 2 bases; bases outside gene matches: 6. DNA for the CDR3: TGCGCCAGCAGGACACAGGGGACCAACACTGAAGCTTTCTTT. This sequence encodes CASRTQGTNTEAFF.

The rearrangement links TRBV5-8 to TRBJ2-3; D not resolved. Looked up from germline, CDR1 is SGHTS and CDR2 is YDEGEE. The CDR3 consists of 13 residues. The V end lost 4 bases, the J end lost 0 bases, and 6 bases lay between the germline ends. The CDR3 reads CASSRYSTDTQYF. CDR3 coding DNA: TGTGCCAGCAGCCGTTACAGCACAGATACGCAGTATTTT.

V and J are TRBV6-1 and TRBJ1-5, with 9 bases that match TRBD1. The CDR3 extends over 16 amino acids. Trimming removed 4 bases from V and 2 bases from J; junction bases left unmatched: 6. Germline CDR1 MNHNS, CDR2 SASEGT. The DNA for the CDR3 is TGTGCCAGCAGTGGTAGGACAGGGGATGGCAATCAGCCCCAGCATTTT. The encoded protein is CASSGRTGDGNQPQHF.

This chain joins TRBV30 and TRBJ1-5; TRBD1 agrees at 7 bases. The germline gives CDR1 GTSNPN, CDR2 SVGIG (reference sequence). The V and J ends lost 2 bases and 3 bases, in that order; junction bases with no gene match: 10. The CDR3 contains 16 residues. CDR3 sequence (DNA): TGTGCCTGGAGTTCTAGGGGGCAGGGCGACAATCAGCCCCAGCATTTT. It specifies CAWSSRGQGDNQPQHF.

This clone is a singleton in its sample. This chain connects TRBV6-4 to TRBJ2-2; 9 bases line up with TRBD1. J was trimmed by 5 bases and V by 3 bases; bases with no gene match: 1. Germline CDR1 reads MRHNA; CDR2 reads SNTAGT. The CDR3 length is 14 residues. The DNA of the CDR3 is TGTGCCAGCAGTGAGACAGGGGGTACCGGGGAGCTGTTTTTT. Its protein is CASSETGGTGELFF.

This clone was found once. The chain joins TRBV7-9 to TRBJ2-7, with 11 bases matching TRBD2. Germline V gene lookup returns CDR1 SEHNR and CDR2 FQNEAQ (reference sequence). This CDR3 comprises 13 residues. Germline trimming cut 4 bases from V and 8 bases from J; bases unmatched to any gene: 4. CDR3 coding DNA: TGTGCCAGCAGCTCACTAGCGGGAGACCAGCAGTACTTC. This translates into CASSSLAGDQQYF.

The V call is TRBV5-1, the J call TRBJ1-1; D may be TRBD1 (5 bases). From germline, CDR1 is SGHRS and CDR2 YFSETQ. V lost 4 bases and J lost 1, with 17 bases in between. The CDR3 consists of 16 residues. The DNA for the CDR3 is TGCGCCAGCAGCCCCGCTACAACAGGAGAGAACACTGAAGCTTTCTTT. Translating gives CASSPATTGENTEAFF.

The V and J genes are TRBV10-3 and TRBJ1-2; 9 positions agree with TRBD1. The V gene's germline CDR1 is ENHRY and CDR2 SYGVKD. The CDR3 covers 16 residues. The V segment lost 2 bases and the J segment 5 bases; nucleotides outside the gene matches: 9. The CDR3 coding sequence is TGTGCCATCAGTGAGACAAACCGGGACAGGGCTTATGGCTACACCTTC. It encodes CAISETNRDRAYGYTF.

The chain carries TRBV6-6 and TRBJ1-2; the D gene is possibly TRBD1 (5 bases). Germline V gives CDR1 MNHNY, CDR2 SVGAGI (reference sequence). This CDR3 has 14 residues. Between the trimmed V and J ends, which lost 2 bases and 0 bases, there was a span of 7 bases. In DNA form, the CDR3 reads TGTGCCAGCAGTTACGACAGAGCTAACTATGGCTACACCTTC. Protein sequence: CASSYDRANYGYTF.

The chain is built from TRBV28 and TRBJ2-7, with 11 bases matching TRBD2. The length of the CDR3 is 15 residues. Trimming at V came to 6 bases and at J to 6 bases, leaving 10 bases not matched to a gene. Germline V lookup: CDR1 MDHEN, CDR2 SYDVKM. CDR3 nucleotide sequence: TGTGCCAGCAGCCGTACTAGCGGGAGAACGGGCGAGCAGTACTTC. Its translation is CASSRTSGRTGEQYF.

This clone was recorded once. Other DNA sequences within the sample encode an identical CDR3. The chain's CDR3 is CASSLEGTGELFF. As DNA, the CDR3 is TGCGCCAGCAGCTTGGAGGGTACCGGGGAGCTGTTTTTT. The chain has TRBV5-1 and TRBJ2-2; D not certain. The V end was cut by 0 bases, the J end by 5 bases, with 5 bases between. CDR3 size: 13 residues. Germline CDR1 and CDR2: SGHRS and YFSETQ.

The chain employs TRBV7-2 and TRBJ1-2; D is uncertain. Trimming cost V 5 bases and J 8 bases, with 12 bases left between them. Germline V gives CDR1 SGHTA, CDR2 FQGNSA. The CDR3 covers 12 residues. In DNA form, the CDR3 reads TGTGCCAGCAGCCAGACCCGCCGCGGCTACACCTTC. Encoded protein: CASSQTRRGYTF.

The V gene is TRBV10-3, the J gene TRBJ1-2; 8 bases fit TRBD1. Germline CDR1 ENHRY, CDR2 SYGVKD. Trimming cost V 0 bases and J 4 bases; bases outside gene matches: 4. The CDR3 has 15 residues. The CDR3 region has the DNA TGTGCCATCAGTGAGTCGGCAGGGGGCGGCTATGGCTACACCTTC. Translated, it gives CAISESAGGGYGYTF.

V gene TRBV7-2 combines with J gene TRBJ1-1; 8 bases are a match to TRBD1. V lost 4 bases and J lost 2; bases outside the gene matches: 3. The germline CDR1 and CDR2 sequences are SGHTA and FQGNSA. The CDR3 has 14 amino acids. CDR3 residues: CASSSGTGNTEAFF. CDR3 sequence (DNA): TGTGCCAGCAGCTCCGGGACAGGCAACACTGAAGCTTTCTTT.

The V gene is TRBV5-5, the J gene TRBJ2-4; TRBD1 aligns across 8 bases. Germline CDR1 and CDR2: SGHKS and YYEKEE (reference sequence). The CDR3 has 15 amino acids. Trimming cost V 3 bases and J 1 base; bases outside gene matches: 3. CDR3 DNA: TGTGCCAGCAGCTCGACAGGGGTTGCCAAAAACATTCAGTACTTC. This gives the protein CASSSTGVAKNIQYF.

This clone was observed a single time. The chain joins TRBV18 to TRBJ2-7, with 11 bases aligning to TRBD2. Unmatched junction bases numbered 10, after V lost 6 bases and J lost 3 bases. CDR3 length: 16 residues. Germline values: CDR1 KGHSH, CDR2 LQKENI. CDR3 nucleotide sequence: TGTGCCAGCTCCCCCCTCCTTAGCGGGGGGGGCTACGAGCAGTACTTC. This sequence encodes CASSPLLSGGGYEQYF.

The chain is built from TRBV5-5 and TRBJ1-3, with TRBD1 identical over 9 bases. Germline CDR1 reads SGHKS; CDR2 reads YYEKEE (reference sequence). V lost 0 bases to trimming and J lost 1 base; unmatched junction nucleotides: 8. The CDR3 consists of 18 residues. The CDR3 bases are TGTGCCAGCAGCTTGGGCCCCTTCGGACAGGGGTCTGGAAACACCATATATTTT. Its translation: CASSLGPFGQGSGNTIYF.